Presented here are 14 T cell receptor beta chains from one specimen sequenced in a study of shared clonotypes between healthy human individuals. Method: immunoSEQ multiplex PCR; TCRdb's copy keeps in-frame clones and lacks some. Among around 2,000,000 clones listed, around 96% were seen once. Naive-designated CD8 cells lacked CD45RO, were positively enriched for CCR7, and omitted terminally differentiated effector memory CD45RA+ cells. The sequenced sample consisted of naive CD8+ T cells sorted from blood. These receptors all come from a man between 18 and 29 years old in good health.

This chain connects TRBV6-5 to TRBJ2-2, with 13 bases fitting TRBD2. The germline V gene encodes CDR1 MNHEY and CDR2 SVGAGI. Trimming cost V 6 bases and J 5 bases; bases outside gene matches: 0. This CDR3 spans 14 amino acids. CDR3 loop: CASRGLAGTGELFF. The CDR3, as DNA: TGTGCCAGCAGGGGACTAGCGGGGACCGGGGAGCTGTTTTTT.

This clone was found once. This chain connects TRBV5-6 to TRBJ2-1; unclear D gene. This CDR3 spans 15 amino acids. Between the trimmed V and J ends, which lost 6 bases and 0 bases, there was a span of 13 bases. Germline V gene sequence: CDR1 SGHDT, CDR2 YYEEEE. The CDR3 nucleotides are TGTGCCAGCATCCCAGGACCGAGCTCCTACAATGAGCAGTTCTTC. It specifies CASIPGPSSYNEQFF.

V gene TRBV7-9 combines with J gene TRBJ1-2, with 12 positions matching TRBD1. Germline assignment: CDR1 SEHNR and CDR2 FQNEAQ (reference sequence). CDR3 length: 16 amino acids. V dropped 5 bases and J dropped 4; count of bases not matched to a gene: 8. The CDR3: CASSDGTGGAGYGYTF. CDR3 bases: TGTGCCAGCAGCGATGGGACAGGGGGCGCGGGCTATGGCTACACCTTC.

The chain uses TRBV7-9 and TRBJ2-7; D not certain. Looked up from germline, CDR1 is SEHNR and CDR2 is FQNEAQ (reference sequence). Trimming pared 4 bases from V and 5 bases from J, leaving 12 bases between. The CDR3 spans 13 residues. This chain's CDR3 is CASSYLDLNEQYF. CDR3 nucleotides: TGTGCCAGCAGCTACCTTGACCTAAACGAGCAGTACTTC. The entire variable domain, with the rest obtained from reference TRBV7-9 and TRBJ2-7, is as follows: DTGVSQNPRHKITKRGQNVTFRCDPISEHNRLYWYRQTLGQGPEFLTYFQNEAQLEKSRLLSDRFSAERPKGSFSTLEIQRTEQGDSAMYLCASSYLDLNEQYFGPGTRLTVT.

The chain is built from TRBV7-9 and TRBJ2-2; 8 bases fit TRBD1. The V gene's germline CDR1 is SEHNR and CDR2 FQNEAQ (reference sequence). V lost 7 bases, J lost 7 bases, and 14 bases stayed unmatched. This CDR3 is 16 amino acids long. The CDR3 loop is CASISDRGEVDGELFF. The CDR3 DNA sequence: TGTGCCAGCATCTCCGACAGGGGCGAAGTAGACGGGGAGCTGTTTTTT.

The CDR3 here is CARSFNGYTF. DNA for the CDR3: TGTGCCAGAAGCTTCAATGGCTACACCTTC. The chain is built from TRBV7-5 and TRBJ1-2; the table's TRBD1 call for D was not verified on the DNA. TRBV7-5 is described as a pseudogene. The CDR3 consists of 10 residues.

This clone was found once. The CDR3 sequence is CACDTDYGYTF. The CDR3 DNA reads as TGTGCCTGTGACACGGACTATGGCTACACCTTC. This sequence joins TRBV30 and TRBJ1-2, with D hard to call. Per germline, CDR1 GTSNPN and CDR2 SVGIG (reference sequence). V lost 6 bases and J lost 3, with 8 bases in between. The CDR3 length is 11 residues. The whole variable domain, remainder taken from reference TRBV30 and TRBJ1-2, is SQTIHQWPATLVQPVGSPLSLECTVEGTSNPNLYWYRQAAGRGLQLLFYSVGIGQISSEVPQNLSASRPQDRQFILSSKKLLLSDSGFYLCACDTDYGYTFGSGTRLTVV.

The chain links TRBV4-2 to TRBJ1-4, with 8 bases aligning to TRBD1. Germline-derived CDR1 and CDR2 are LGHNA and YNFKEQ. Unmatched junction bases numbered 7, after V lost 0 bases and J lost 7 bases. The CDR3 loop spans 16 amino acids. The CDR3, as DNA: TGTGCCAGCAGCCAAGATATTGGACAGGGACGTGAAAAACTGTTTTTT. This gives the protein CASSQDIGQGREKLFF.

The CDR3 DNA reads TGTGCCAGCAGCCCCTCCGGGGGGACCTACGAGCAGTACTTC. This codes for CASSPSGGTYEQYF. The chain is built from TRBV13 and TRBJ2-7, with 7 bases matching TRBD2. The germline gives CDR1 PRHDT, CDR2 FYEKMQ (reference sequence). J lost 2 bases, V lost 5 bases, and 6 bases had no gene match. This CDR3 is built from 14 residues.

The rearrangement uses TRBV30 and TRBJ2-2; D gene uncertain. The CDR3 runs to 12 residues. With 6 bases removed from V and 5 bases from J, the gap between germline ends came to 10 bases. Germline assignment: CDR1 GTSNPN and CDR2 SVGIG (reference sequence). CDR3 region: CACLVGTGELFF. In nucleotides, the CDR3 is TGTGCCTGCCTAGTCGGGACCGGGGAGCTGTTTTTT.

The chain links TRBV11-2 to TRBJ1-5, with 7 bases identical to TRBD1. The CDR3 extends over 13 amino acids. CDR1 and CDR2 from the germline V gene are SGHAT and FQNNGV. The V and J ends lost 5 bases and 4 bases, in that order; junction bases with no gene match: 2. CDR3 nucleotides: TGTGCCAGCAGCGGGGACAGAAATCAGCCCCAGCATTTT. Amino acids: CASSGDRNQPQHF.

In regard to this clone: Other nucleotide sequences from this sample produce the same CDR3. This chain links TRBV30 with TRBJ2-1, with D perhaps matching TRBD2 (5 bases). CDR1 and CDR2 from the germline V gene are GTSNPN and SVGIG (reference sequence). The CDR3 is 12 residues long. The V gene lost 0 bases and the J gene lost 6 bases, with 6 bases spanning the gap. This CDR3 is CAWSVLGNEQFF. The DNA of the CDR3 is TGTGCCTGGAGTGTACTAGGCAATGAGCAGTTCTTC.

Details on this clone: Other DNA variants within this sample encode the same CDR3. This chain uses TRBV9 with TRBJ2-7; D unresolved. Per germline, CDR1 SGDLS and CDR2 YYNGEE. CDR3 length equals 14 residues. V gave up 0 bases and J gave up 2 bases, with 9 bases separating them. CDR3 sequence reads: CASSVEGSTYEQYF. CDR3 in DNA: TGTGCCAGCAGCGTAGAAGGCAGCACCTACGAGCAGTACTTC.

The chain uses TRBV7-8 and TRBJ2-3, with 8 positions matching TRBD2. The germline CDR1 and CDR2 sequences are SGHVS and FQNEAQ. The CDR3 loop spans 15 amino acids. The V and J ends lost 8 bases and 0 bases, in that order; junction bases with no gene match: 7. This CDR3 reads CASGNSGKSTDTQYF. DNA of the CDR3: TGTGCCAGCGGAAATAGCGGGAAAAGCACAGATACGCAGTATTTT.